The clone carrying this T cell receptor beta chain occurred once. Its specificity is not known. TCRdb keeps only in-frame clones here, not all; method: immunoSEQ multiplex PCR. The sample includes fewer than 350,000 clones, 80% to 90% of them seen just once. The data were taken from a study of shared clonotypes between healthy human individuals. General study points: Only blood samples were collected, and tissue repertoires likely differ. Among a handful of donors, approximately 5% of naive CD4 clonotypes were found in common. How much donors shared clonotypes was expected to be affected by sequencing depth.

This CDR3 spans 16 amino acids. V was pared by 5 bases and J by 4 bases, with 17 bases between. From germline, CDR1 is SEHNR and CDR2 FQNEAQ (reference sequence). The clonotype comes from a man younger than 30 in good health. The sequenced sample consisted of memory CD8+ T cells sorted from blood. Noted subset: CD45RO+ cells pooled with CCR7-negative TemRA cells. V gene TRBV7-9 combines with J gene TRBJ1-4; D perhaps matches TRBD1 (5 bases). The CDR3 nucleotides are TGTGCCAGCAGCCCCAGTTTCGGGGCGGTTAATGAAAAACTGTTTTTT. Translated: CASSPSFGAVNEKLFF.